This T cell receptor (beta chain) was documented in a study of blood T cells in healthy people across ages. Each sample yielded at least 5 micrograms of PBMC total RNA. This clonotype was counted between two and nine times. Its antigen is as yet unknown. Study results and caveats: The study regarded diversity estimates from one million T cells as underestimates.

Germline lookup yields CDR1 SEHNR and CDR2 FQNEAQ (reference sequence). J was trimmed by 2 bases and V by 4 bases; bases with no gene match: 7. This CDR3 is built from 16 residues. A sample-barcoded 5' primer and a J-beta primer mix were used in a second PCR of roughly 6 to 11 cycles. TCRdb reprocessed the 5' RACE reads via MiXCR and lists one record per CDR3 protein. In the table there are roughly 700,000 distinct CDR3 sequences, more than 20% of which are singletons. These data were also filed under a second study, of T cells of mothers and their children.

The chain uses TRBV7-9 and TRBJ2-5; 10 nucleotides agree with TRBD1. Material for sequencing was blood. This receptor was taken from a boy aged 10-17 years in good health. The CDR3 reads CASSSRDRGAQETQYF. The CDR3 coding sequence is TGTGCCAGCAGCTCCCGGGACAGGGGTGCACAAGAGACCCAGTACTTC.